These T cell receptor beta chains were read from a single sample in a study of blood T cell repertoires in COVID-19. The assay was immunoSEQ multiplex PCR, and TCRdb's table has in-frame clones only and misses some. The sample records over 100,000 clones, roughly 89% being singletons. Sample: peripheral blood. These receptors were obtained from a woman aged 45-65 years with COVID-19, enrolled during active disease. Each CDR3 is given with its conserved first and last residue. The D gene is left open where the match is weak. The size entry is marked missing in some rows and otherwise reads once, few, many or a size class.

D	size	length	V	J	CDR3	DNA
TRBD2	.	16	TRBV12-5	TRBJ2-3	CASGSGLAGSTDTQYF	TGTGCTAGTGGTTCGGGACTAGCGGGGTCGACAGATACGCAGTATTTT
TRBD1	.	14	TRBV2	TRBJ1-2	CASREGQGASGYTF	TGTGCCAGCAGGGAAGGACAGGGGGCAAGTGGCTACACCTTC
.	once	13	TRBV6-6	TRBJ1-2	CASVTETSYGYTF	TGTGCCAGCGTGACAGAAACTTCCTATGGCTACACCTTC
.	.	14	TRBV6-5	TRBJ1-2	CASSYSVPGYGYTF	TGTGCCAGCAGTTACTCGGTCCCAGGCTATGGCTACACCTTC
.	.	15	TRBV30	TRBJ1-5	CAWSLMGARDQPQHF	TGTGCCTGGAGTCTAATGGGGGCAAGGGATCAGCCCCAGCATTTT
.	.	14	TRBV5-1	TRBJ1-1	CASSLEAGKTEAFF	TGCGCCAGCAGCTTGGAGGCAGGGAAAACTGAAGCTTTCTTT
.	.	14	TRBV10-3	TRBJ1-6	CAISAGSDNSPLHF	TGTGCCATCAGCGCAGGGTCGGACAATTCACCCCTCCACTTT
.	once	11	TRBV6-5	TRBJ1-1	CASRESTEAFF	TGTGCCAGCAGGGAGAGCACTGAAGCTTTCTTT
.	.	16	TRBV25-1	TRBJ1-6	CASSEFGRGADSPLHF	TGTGCCAGCAGTGAATTTGGCAGGGGAGCTGATTCACCCCTCCACTTT
.	.	14	TRBV19	TRBJ1-1	CASSIFDGGTEAFF	TGTGCCAGTAGTATTTTCGACGGGGGCACTGAAGCTTTCTTT
.	.	17	TRBV3-1/TRBV3-2	TRBJ2-3	CASSPSHHAAGTDTQYF	TGTGCCAGCAGCCCCTCTCACCATGCAGCGGGCACAGATACGCAGTATTTT
TRBD2	.	16	TRBV27	TRBJ2-1	CASSLATSGSYNEQFF	TGTGCCAGCAGTTTAGCAACTAGCGGCTCCTACAATGAGCAGTTCTTC
TRBD2	.	15	TRBV9	TRBJ2-2	CASSVSGAGTGELFF	TGTGCCAGCAGCGTAAGCGGGGCCGGCACCGGGGAGCTGTTTTTT
.	.	13	TRBV28	TRBJ1-1	CAINKNVNTEAFF	TGTGCCATCAACAAAAATGTGAACACTGAAGCTTTCTTT
.	.	14	TRBV5-1	TRBJ1-4	CASSGGPTNEKLFF	TGCGCCAGCAGCGGAGGACCAACTAATGAAAAACTGTTTTTT
TRBD1	.	14	TRBV6-5	TRBJ1-1	CASMDRGFNTEAFF	TGTGCCAGTATGGACAGGGGGTTCAACACTGAAGCTTTCTTT
.	.	10	TRBV11-2	TRBJ2-3	CAIGTDTQYF	TGTGCCATCGGCACAGATACGCAGTATTTT
.	.	12	TRBV30	TRBJ2-2	CAWSRGTGELFF	TGTGCCTGGAGTCGAGGCACCGGGGAGCTGTTTTTT